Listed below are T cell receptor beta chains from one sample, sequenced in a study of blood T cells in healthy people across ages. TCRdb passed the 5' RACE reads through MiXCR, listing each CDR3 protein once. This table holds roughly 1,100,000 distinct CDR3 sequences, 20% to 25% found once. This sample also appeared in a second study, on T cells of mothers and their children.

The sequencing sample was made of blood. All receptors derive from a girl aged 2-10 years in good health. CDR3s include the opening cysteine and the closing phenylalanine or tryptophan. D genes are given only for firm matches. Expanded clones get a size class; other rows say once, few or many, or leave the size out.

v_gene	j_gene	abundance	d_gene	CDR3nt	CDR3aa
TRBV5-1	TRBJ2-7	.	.	TGCGCCAGCAGCTTCCAGGGTCTCGAGCAGTACTTC	CASSFQGLEQYF
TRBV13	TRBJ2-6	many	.	TGTGCCAGCAGCGGGGGAGGTTTCTCTGGGGCCAACGTCCTGACTTTC	CASSGGGFSGANVLTF
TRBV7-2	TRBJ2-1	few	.	TGTGCCAGCAGCTTATTTGGAAGCAATGAGCAGTTCTTC	CASSLFGSNEQFF
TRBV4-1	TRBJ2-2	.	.	TGCGCCAGCAAAGAGGTGGGAACCGGGGAGCTTTTTTTT	CASKEVGTGELFF
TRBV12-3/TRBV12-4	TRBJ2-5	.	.	TGTGCCAGCAGTTTTAGGATCCAAGAGACCCAGTACTTC	CASSFRIQETQYF
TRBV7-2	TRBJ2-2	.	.	TGTGCCAGCAGCTTAGGACCCTGGAAAAGGGAGCTGTTTTTT	CASSLGPWKRELFF
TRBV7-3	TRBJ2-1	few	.	TGTGCCAGCAGCCCAATATATTTACCGACCCGCTCCTACAATGAGCAGTTCTTC	CASSPIYLPTRSYNEQFF
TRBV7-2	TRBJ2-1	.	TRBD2	TGTGCCAGCAGCTTCATCGGGACTAGCGGACCTGAGCAGTTCTTC	CASSFIGTSGPEQFF
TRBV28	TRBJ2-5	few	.	TGTGCCAGCAGTTACAACAGTAACCAAGAGACCCAGTACTTC	CASSYNSNQETQYF
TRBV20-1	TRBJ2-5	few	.	TGCAGTGCTAGAGACCCCGGGGAGACCCAGTACTTC	CSARDPGETQYF
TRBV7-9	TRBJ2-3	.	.	TGTGCCAGCAGCTCTTCCTCCGTGCGGGATACGCAGTATTTT	CASSSSSVRDTQYF